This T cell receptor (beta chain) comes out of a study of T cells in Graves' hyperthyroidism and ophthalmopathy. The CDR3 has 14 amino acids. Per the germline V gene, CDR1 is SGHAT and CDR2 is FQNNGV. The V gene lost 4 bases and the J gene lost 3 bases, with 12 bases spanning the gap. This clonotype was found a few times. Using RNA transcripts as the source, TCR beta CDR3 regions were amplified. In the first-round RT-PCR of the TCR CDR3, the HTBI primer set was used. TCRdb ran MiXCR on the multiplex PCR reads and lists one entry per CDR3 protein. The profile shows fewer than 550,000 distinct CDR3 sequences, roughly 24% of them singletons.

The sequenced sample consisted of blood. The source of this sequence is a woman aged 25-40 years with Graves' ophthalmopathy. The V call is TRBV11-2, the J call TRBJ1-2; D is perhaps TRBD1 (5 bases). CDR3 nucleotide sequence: TGTGCCAGCAGCTCCATTGACAGTTACTATGGCTACACCTTC. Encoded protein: CASSSIDSYYGYTF. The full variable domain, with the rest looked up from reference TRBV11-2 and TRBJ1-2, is EAGVAQSPRYKIIEKRQSVAFWCNPISGHATLYWYQQILGQGPKLLIQFQNNGVVDDSQLPKDRFSAERLKGVDSTLKIQPAKLEDSAVYLCASSSIDSYYGYTFGSGTRLTVV.